The 21 T cell receptor beta chains below come from one sample, sequenced in a study of T-cell memory formation after mild COVID-19. TCRdb recomputed calls from the 5' RACE reads with MiXCR, one row per CDR3 protein. The profile covers 240,000 or so distinct CDR3 sequences, with over 9% appearing a single time and roughly 21% taken by the ten largest. The sequencing input was PBMCs or a T cell subset sorted from them (not recorded which). Receptors originate from a man between 18 and 35 years old who had mild COVID-19 (a few samples of this study predate the infection). Cell type and time point are not known.

This clonotype has just a few counts. The chain recombines TRBV10-3 with TRBJ1-2, with D hard to call. Deletions cut 6 bases from V and 4 bases from J, with 9 bases between. This CDR3 has 12 amino acids. From germline, CDR1 is ENHRY and CDR2 SYGVKD. In DNA, the CDR3 is TGTGCCATCAGGGGCCCCCTCTATGGCTACACCTTC. Encoded protein: CAIRGPLYGYTF.

This chain links TRBV4-2 with TRBJ1-1, with D perhaps TRBD1 (6 bases). In germline, CDR1 is LGHNA, CDR2 YNFKEQ. CDR3 size: 14 residues. Deletions cut 1 base from V and 1 base from J, with 7 bases between. CDR3 sequence: CASSQATGNTEAFF. CDR3 nucleotide sequence: TGTGCCAGCAGCCAAGCGACAGGGAACACTGAAGCTTTCTTT.

The chain is built from TRBV5-1 and TRBJ2-1; D tentatively reads TRBD1 or TRBD2 (5 bases each). The CDR3 consists of 16 residues. V was pared by 2 bases and J by 5 bases, with 17 bases between. Germline V gives CDR1 SGHRS, CDR2 YFSETQ. CDR3 nucleotide sequence: TGCGCCAGCAGCTTAAGGGACCCAACACCCCACAATGAGCAGTTCTTC. Its translation is CASSLRDPTPHNEQFF. The full variable domain, completed using reference TRBV5-1 and TRBJ2-1, is KAGVTQTPRYLIKTRGQQVTLSCSPISGHRSVSWYQQTPGQGLQFLFEYFSETQRNKGNFPGRFSGRQFSNSRSEMNVSTLELGDSALYLCASSLRDPTPHNEQFFGPGTRLTVL.

This clonotype turned up a few times. The V gene is TRBV24-1, the J gene TRBJ1-1; the match to TRBD1 covers 8 bases. Germline CDR1 and CDR2: KGHDR and SFDVKD. J lost 7 bases, V lost 6 bases, and 9 bases had no gene match. This CDR3 is built from 14 residues. This CDR3 is CATSYRGAKGEAFF. In DNA, the CDR3 is TGTGCCACCAGTTACAGGGGGGCGAAGGGTGAAGCTTTCTTT.

This clonotype was counted a few times. This sequence joins TRBV5-1 and TRBJ2-7; D perhaps matches TRBD1 (7 bases). This CDR3 spans 16 amino acids. Per germline, CDR1 SGHRS and CDR2 YFSETQ. Trimming pared 4 bases from V and 4 bases from J, leaving 21 bases between. This CDR3 reads CASSISRGVLMYEQYF. DNA of the CDR3: TGCGCCAGCAGCATTTCCAGGGGGGTTCTTATGTACGAGCAGTACTTC.

DNA of the CDR3: TGCGCCAGCAGCCAAGATCCAGGGACCCAAAATTCACCCCTCCACTTT. Its protein is CASSQDPGTQNSPLHF. V is TRBV4-3 and J is TRBJ1-6; D is possibly TRBD1 (5 bases). V was clipped by 0 bases and J by 7 bases, with 13 bases between them. The V gene's germline CDR1 is LGHNA and CDR2 YSLEER. The CDR3 has 16 residues.

This chain links TRBV7-2 with TRBJ2-5; 12 positions agree with TRBD2. The CDR3 consists of 14 residues. Germline V lookup: CDR1 SGHTA, CDR2 FQGNSA. The J segment lost 11 bases and the V segment lost 5 bases, leaving 9 bases of the junction unmatched. The CDR3: CASSPPASGGAQYF. The CDR3 DNA sequence: TGTGCCAGCAGCCCCCCGGCTAGCGGGGGGGCGCAGTACTTC.

The chain combines TRBV5-1 with TRBJ2-3; unclear D gene. The CDR3 is 15 amino acids. The germline gives CDR1 SGHRS, CDR2 YFSETQ. Trimming pared 0 bases from V and 2 bases from J, leaving 10 bases between. The CDR3, as DNA: TGCGCCAGCAGCTTGGCCGGCTTTTACACAGATACGCAGTATTTT. Protein: CASSLAGFYTDTQYF. The full variable domain, with the rest looked up from reference TRBV5-1 and TRBJ2-3, is KAGVTQTPRYLIKTRGQQVTLSCSPISGHRSVSWYQQTPGQGLQFLFEYFSETQRNKGNFPGRFSGRQFSNSRSEMNVSTLELGDSALYLCASSLAGFYTDTQYFGPGTRLTVL.

The chain carries TRBV29-1 and TRBJ2-5; 9 bases are a match to TRBD2. Germline lookup yields CDR1 SQVTM and CDR2 ANQGSEA. The J segment lost 2 bases and the V segment lost 8 bases, leaving 6 bases of the junction unmatched. The length of the CDR3 is 13 residues. The CDR3 sequence is CSHQRGVQETQYF. The CDR3 DNA is TGCAGCCACCAGCGGGGGGTACAAGAGACCCAGTACTTC.

V is TRBV2 and J is TRBJ1-2; D gene ambiguous. The CDR3 length is 13 residues. V dropped 11 bases and J dropped 4 bases, with 17 bases sitting between them. CDR1 and CDR2 from the germline V gene are SNHLY and FYNNEI. Here the CDR3 reads CAVRLGVGYGYTF. The CDR3 nucleotides read TGTGCCGTACGCCTTGGAGTCGGCTATGGCTACACCTTC.

In its sample, this clonotype was seen many times. The junction shows a germline mismatch at one end, possibly a read error. The genes are TRBV4-3 and TRBJ2-2; a weak D match, TRBD2 (5 bases). Looked up from germline, CDR1 is LGHNA and CDR2 is YSLEER. CDR3 length equals 13 residues. The CDR3 region has the DNA TGCGCCAGCAGCCAAGCCAGGATGGGGAGCTTATATTTT. It specifies CASSQARMGSLYF.

This clonotype turned up a few times. The gene calls are TRBV6-5 and TRBJ2-1; D might be TRBD1 or TRBD2, each matching 5 bases. The CDR3 loop spans 14 amino acids. Per germline, CDR1 MNHEY and CDR2 SVGAGI. The germline V and J ends were trimmed by 2 bases and 8 bases, with 13 bases remaining between them. This CDR3 reads CASSYNRDLDEQFF. The CDR3 nucleotides are TGTGCCAGCAGTTACAATAGGGACCTCGATGAGCAGTTCTTC.

This chain uses TRBV20-1 with TRBJ1-5; the D gene is possibly TRBD1 (5 bases). The CDR3 has 14 residues. V was trimmed by 0 bases and J by 3 bases, leaving 9 bases between them. Germline CDR1 DFQATT, CDR2 SNEGSKA (reference sequence). The CDR3 DNA reads as TGCAGTGCTAGAGATCCAGGGTTCAATCAGCCCCAGCATTTT. This translates into CSARDPGFNQPQHF.

V usage is TRBV5-6 and J usage is TRBJ2-1; TRBD1 matches at 7 bases. The ends lost 4 bases at V and 9 bases at J; junction bases unmatched: 7. Germline CDR1 reads SGHDT; CDR2 reads YYEEEE. The CDR3 is made up of 13 amino acids. CDR3 loop: CASSPDRDGEQFF. CDR3 nucleotides: TGTGCCAGCAGCCCCGACAGGGATGGTGAGCAGTTCTTC.

The V gene is TRBV28, the J gene TRBJ1-5; 8 bases line up with TRBD1. Germline CDR1 and CDR2: MDHEN and SYDVKM. This CDR3 region has 15 residues. After removal of 7 bases from V and 6 bases from J, the junction contained 11 bases not matched to a gene. This CDR3 is CASTLFFQGAQPQHF. CDR3 in DNA: TGTGCCAGCACCCTTTTCTTTCAGGGGGCTCAGCCCCAGCATTTT.

This clonotype was observed a handful of times. V usage is TRBV7-2 and J usage is TRBJ1-1, with D possibly matching TRBD1 (6 bases). Germline V gene lookup returns CDR1 SGHTA and CDR2 FQGNSA. There are 14 residues in the CDR3. The V end lost 5 bases, the J end lost 1 base, and 11 bases lay between the germline ends. CDR3 protein: CASSPTGQNTEAFF. CDR3 in DNA: TGTGCCAGCAGCCCGACGGGACAGAACACTGAAGCTTTCTTT.

This CDR3 is CASREALAGGRGDTQYF. The CDR3 DNA follows: TGCGCCAGCAGAGAGGCCCTAGCGGGGGGCCGGGGAGATACGCAGTATTTT. This chain joins TRBV5-1 and TRBJ2-3; 11 bases are shared with TRBD2. Germline V lookup: CDR1 SGHRS, CDR2 YFSETQ. The CDR3 has 17 residues. The V gene end was trimmed by 5 bases and the J gene end by 5 bases; junction bases not matched to a gene: 13.

This clonotype was observed a handful of times. This rearrangement joins TRBV7-9 to TRBJ2-3, with 7 bases matching TRBD1. The CDR3 extends over 15 amino acids. J gave up 3 bases and V 4 bases, and 7 bases lay outside the gene matches. The germline gives CDR1 SEHNR, CDR2 FQNEAQ (reference sequence). This CDR3 reads CASSSPRTGTDTQYF. The CDR3 DNA reads TGTGCCAGCAGCTCTCCACGGACAGGAACAGATACGCAGTATTTT. The whole variable domain, filled in from reference TRBV7-9 and TRBJ2-3, reads DTGVSQNPRHKITKRGQNVTFRCDPISEHNRLYWYRQTLGQGPEFLTYFQNEAQLEKSRLLSDRFSAERPKGSFSTLEIQRTEQGDSAMYLCASSSPRTGTDTQYFGPGTRLTVL.

This clonotype was seen only a few times. This chain joins TRBV7-2 and TRBJ1-2; unclear D gene. CDR3 length: 10 residues. The germline V gene has CDR1 SGHTA and CDR2 FQGNSA. V was shortened by 5 bases and J by 5 bases, with 3 bases between the two germline ends. The CDR3 DNA follows: TGTGCCAGCAGCCCTTATGGCTACACCTTC. This gives the protein CASSPYGYTF.

This clonotype was seen a handful of times. This chain uses TRBV6-6 with TRBJ1-2; D ambiguous. Trimming pared 1 base from V and 2 bases from J, leaving 8 bases between. Germline CDR1 is MNHNY and CDR2 is SVGAGI (reference sequence). The CDR3 totals 14 residues. The CDR3 bases are TGTGCCAGCAGTTACTTGGACGGCAACTATGGCTACACCTTC. Its translation: CASSYLDGNYGYTF.

This clonotype was observed at least ten times. The rearrangement links TRBV5-1 to TRBJ2-1; perhaps TRBD2 as D (6 bases). Between the trimmed V and J ends, which lost 4 bases and 10 bases, there was a span of 24 bases. The CDR3 runs 16 residues. Germline lookup yields CDR1 SGHRS and CDR2 YFSETQ. The CDR3 region has the DNA TGCGCCAGCAGCGGTACCGGGACTGTCCTGCGAGTGGAGCAGTTCTTC. Protein sequence: CASSGTGTVLRVEQFF.